This TCR beta chain was documented in a study of cytomegalovirus exposure and HLA in healthy donors. The CDR3 runs 17 residues. V shed 4 bases and J shed 0 bases, with 13 bases lying between them. The V gene's germline CDR1 is MGHDK and CDR2 SYGVNS. Study outcomes and limitations: In vitro work confirmed that a few CMV-associated chains recognize CMV antigens. A later analysis reportedly found that, within productive TCRs, an Asian-associated ancestry cluster had fewer N-insertions than the mean observed across the roughly 700 donors.

PCR used 60 Vbeta primers and 13 Jbeta primers. Assay used: immunoSEQ multiplex PCR; TCRdb lists only in-frame clones, some missing. Here the sample spans 120,000 or so clones, 65% to 80% being singletons. With respect to this clone: What it binds is unknown.

The receptor was derived from a middle-aged woman in good health and CMV-seropositive. The chain recombines TRBV25-1 with TRBJ2-6; no definite D call. Sequencing was performed on PBMCs. Here the CDR3 reads CASSANPGNSGANVLTF. The DNA of the CDR3 is TGTGCCAGCAGTGCTAACCCGGGTAACTCTGGGGCCAACGTCCTGACTTTC.